These T cell receptor beta chains were read from a single sample in a study of shared clonotypes between healthy human individuals. Assay: immunoSEQ multiplex PCR; the TCRdb copy retains only in-frame clones and omits some. In the table there are approximately 740,000 clones, approximately 92% of which are singletons. The sample was naive CD8+ T cells sorted from blood. The receptors derive from a man aged 25-45 years in good health. The CDR3 runs from the conserved cysteine through the conserved F or W. Fields, in order: D gene, clone size, V gene, J gene, CDR3 protein, CDR3 DNA. D genes are given only for firm matches. Clone size is not always given. Where it is, it says once, few, many or a class for expanded clones.

NA	NA	TRBV5-1	TRBJ1-1	CASSLSQGSNTEAFF	TGCGCCAGCAGCTTATCCCAGGGATCGAACACTGAAGCTTTCTTT
NA	once	TRBV7-2	TRBJ2-3	CASSLGRELSTDTQYF	TGTGCCAGCAGCTTAGGACGGGAACTTAGCACAGATACGCAGTATTTT
TRBD2	NA	TRBV4-1	TRBJ2-5	CASSPTSGEETQYF	TGCGCCAGCAGCCCAACTAGCGGCGAAGAGACCCAGTACTTC
TRBD1	NA	TRBV19	TRBJ2-7	CASSIGTGGEQYF	TGTGCCAGTAGTATCGGGACAGGGGGCGAGCAGTACTTC
NA	NA	TRBV27	TRBJ2-1	CASRPGLLLGDNEQFF	TGTGCCAGCAGACCTGGACTCCTCTTGGGCGACAATGAGCAGTTCTTC
TRBD1	NA	TRBV7-7	TRBJ2-1	CASSAWTGQNNEQFF	TGTGCTAGCAGCGCCTGGACAGGGCAGAACAATGAGCAGTTCTTC
TRBD2	NA	TRBV7-2	TRBJ2-1	CASSPPSGSWGNEQFF	TGTGCCAGCAGCCCCCCTAGCGGGAGTTGGGGCAATGAGCAGTTCTTC
TRBD1	NA	TRBV27	TRBJ2-7	CASSLKTGNYFYEQYF	TGTGCCAGCAGTCTAAAGACAGGGAATTATTTCTACGAGCAGTACTTC
TRBD2	once	TRBV29-1	TRBJ2-7	CSVLAGGWNEQYF	TGCAGCGTTCTAGCGGGAGGATGGAACGAGCAGTACTTC
NA	NA	TRBV28	TRBJ2-7	CASSSGTSTYEQYF	TGTGCCAGCAGTTCAGGGACCTCTACCTACGAGCAGTACTTC
NA	NA	TRBV18	TRBJ2-7	CASSAGRDYEQYF	TGTGCCAGCTCTGCCGGGAGAGACTACGAGCAGTACTTC
NA	NA	TRBV7-8	TRBJ2-7	CASSSLVGEQYF	TGTGCCAGCAGCTCCTTAGTAGGCGAGCAGTACTTC
NA	NA	TRBV4-1	TRBJ2-5	CASSQGSPEETQYF	TGCGCCAGCAGCCAAGGCTCGCCGGAAGAGACCCAGTACTTC
TRBD2	NA	TRBV7-9	TRBJ2-1	CASSVPSGRSYNEQFF	TGTGCCAGCAGCGTCCCTAGCGGGAGATCCTACAATGAGCAGTTCTTC
TRBD2	NA	TRBV27	TRBJ2-1	CASGSSGNSNEQFF	TGTGCCAGCGGGTCTAGCGGTAATAGCAATGAGCAGTTCTTC
NA	NA	TRBV9	TRBJ2-1	CASSVGGRNYNEQFF	TGTGCCAGCAGCGTGGGGGGACGGAACTACAATGAGCAGTTCTTC
TRBD2	NA	TRBV11-3	TRBJ2-2	CASSLTSGINTGELFF	TGTGCCAGCAGCTTGACTAGCGGGATCAACACCGGGGAGCTGTTTTTT
NA	NA	TRBV5-4	TRBJ2-1	CASSLGGDEQFF	TGTGCCAGCAGCTTGGGGGGGGATGAGCAGTTCTTC
NA	NA	TRBV7-9	TRBJ2-1	CASSLGKGLSYNEQFF	TGTGCCAGCAGCTTAGGGAAAGGGCTATCCTACAATGAGCAGTTCTTC
TRBD2	once	TRBV9	TRBJ2-7	CASSALAGGNYEQYF	TGTGCCAGCAGCGCCCTAGCGGGGGGAAACTACGAGCAGTACTTC
NA	NA	TRBV4-1	TRBJ2-1	CASVRDNSYNEQFF	TGCGCCAGTGTCCGGGACAACAGCTACAATGAGCAGTTCTTC
TRBD1	NA	TRBV28	TRBJ2-1	CASSTSGTGVSAYNEQFF	TGTGCCAGCAGTACCTCCGGGACAGGGGTTTCAGCCTACAATGAGCAGTTCTTC
NA	NA	TRBV9	TRBJ2-2	CASSPSGGYTGELFF	TGTGCCAGCAGCCCCTCTGGAGGATACACCGGGGAGCTGTTTTTT
NA	NA	TRBV9	TRBJ2-1	CASSPEGHEQFF	TGTGCCAGCAGCCCGGAGGGACATGAGCAGTTCTTC
NA	NA	TRBV7-9	TRBJ2-2	CASSHRQVNTGELFF	TGTGCCAGCAGCCATCGACAGGTGAACACCGGGGAGCTGTTTTTT
NA	NA	TRBV7-9	TRBJ2-1	CASSLKQSSYNEQFF	TGTGCCAGCAGCTTAAAGCAGAGCTCCTACAATGAGCAGTTCTTC
NA	once	TRBV28	TRBJ1-2	CASSLRLYGYTF	TGTGCCAGCAGTTTGAGACTCTATGGCTACACCTTC
NA	NA	TRBV28	TRBJ2-3	CASSLLTGRTDTQYF	TGTGCCAGCAGTTTACTTACAGGAAGGACAGATACGCAGTATTTT
TRBD2	NA	TRBV4-1	TRBJ2-1	CASSQTSGSDEQFF	TGCGCCAGCAGCCAAACTAGCGGGAGCGATGAGCAGTTCTTC
TRBD2	NA	TRBV9	TRBJ2-3	CASSSGSRGTDTQYF	TGTGCCAGCTCTAGCGGGAGTAGGGGCACAGATACGCAGTATTTT
TRBD1	NA	TRBV10-2	TRBJ1-1	CASRDRTGQAFF	TGCGCCAGCAGGGACAGGACAGGGCAGGCTTTCTTT
NA	NA	TRBV11-2	TRBJ2-2	CASSLDGASLNTGELFF	TGTGCCAGCAGCTTAGATGGGGCATCCCTAAACACCGGGGAGCTGTTTTTT
TRBD1	NA	TRBV28	TRBJ2-7	CASSLTGAAYEQYF	TGTGCCAGCAGCCTGACAGGGGCAGCCTACGAGCAGTACTTC
TRBD1	NA	TRBV7-2	TRBJ1-2	CASSSDGQGGYTF	TGTGCCAGCAGTTCAGACGGACAGGGTGGCTACACCTTC
NA	NA	TRBV7-9	TRBJ2-7	CASSGTEGTYEQYF	TGTGCCAGCAGTGGGACCGAAGGCACCTACGAGCAGTACTTC
NA	NA	TRBV29-1	TRBJ2-1	CSLQAVSSYNEQFF	TGCAGCCTCCAAGCCGTAAGCTCCTACAATGAGCAGTTCTTC
NA	NA	TRBV28	TRBJ1-5	CASMSPYRDLNQPQHF	TGTGCCAGCATGTCCCCCTACCGGGACCTCAATCAGCCCCAGCATTTT
NA	few	TRBV6-1	TRBJ2-3	CASSETYPQISTDTQYF	TGTGCCAGCAGTGAGACCTACCCACAGATTAGCACAGATACGCAGTATTTT
TRBD2	NA	TRBV7-2	TRBJ2-1	CASSLGLAGSYNEQFF	TGTGCCAGCAGCCTGGGACTAGCGGGTTCCTACAATGAGCAGTTCTTC
NA	once	TRBV7-9	TRBJ2-7	CASSLVVGSSYEQYF	TGTGCCAGCAGCTTAGTAGTGGGCAGCTCCTACGAGCAGTACTTC
NA	NA	TRBV7-9	TRBJ2-5	CASSLATEGQETQYF	TGTGCCAGCAGCTTAGCGACGGAAGGCCAAGAGACCCAGTACTTC
TRBD1	once	TRBV15	TRBJ2-3	CATTPLGGGTDTQYF	TGTGCCACCACCCCCCTAGGGGGCGGCACAGATACGCAGTATTTT
NA	NA	TRBV2	TRBJ2-7	CASSVDRDYEQYF	TGTGCCAGCAGTGTCGACAGAGACTACGAGCAGTACTTC
TRBD2	few	TRBV7-8	TRBJ2-2	CASSLAFPSGSSTGELFF	TGTGCCAGCAGCTTAGCTTTCCCTAGCGGGAGTTCCACCGGGGAGCTGTTTTTT
NA	NA	TRBV5-6	TRBJ2-3	CASSLVRGLRDTQYF	TGTGCCAGCAGCTTGGTAAGAGGGTTACGAGATACGCAGTATTTT
NA	NA	TRBV2	TRBJ2-7	CASKGGSYEQYF	TGTGCCAGCAAGGGTGGGAGTTACGAGCAGTACTTC
TRBD1	few	TRBV6-5	TRBJ2-2	CASSYRTGGTGELFF	TGTGCCAGCAGTTATCGGACAGGGGGCACCGGGGAGCTGTTTTTT
NA	NA	TRBV9	TRBJ2-7	CASSVRYEQYF	TGTGCCAGCAGCGTACGGTACGAGCAGTACTTC